Listed below are T cell receptor beta chains from one sample, sequenced in a study of T cells after yellow fever vaccination. TCRdb re-derived calls from the 5' RACE reads in MiXCR, one entry per CDR3 protein. The data hold some 350,000 distinct CDR3 sequences, with roughly 4% observed a single time. The source was PBMCs, collected 5 days after the yellow fever booster vaccination. The receptors were gathered from a man aged 18 to 29 who received the YFV17D yellow fever vaccine. Both conserved end residues are part of each CDR3. The D gene is left open where the match is weak. Clone size, where shown, is once, few, many, or a class for clones that have expanded.

D gene,V gene,clone size,J gene,CDR3 protein,CDR3 DNA
TRBD1,TRBV2,NA,TRBJ2-7,CASRDSGTGAKQYF,TGTGCCAGCAGAGACTCCGGGACAGGGGCCAAGCAGTACTTC
TRBD2,TRBV6-2/TRBV6-3,NA,TRBJ2-1,CASNPSRGLADNEQFF,TGTGCCAGCAACCCCAGTAGGGGACTAGCGGACAATGAGCAGTTCTTC
NA,TRBV18,NA,TRBJ1-2,CASSPYGGLSNYGYTF,TGTGCCAGCTCACCCTATGGGGGACTATCTAACTATGGCTACACCTTC
NA,TRBV5-4,few,TRBJ1-1,CASSQDGTNTEAFF,TGTGCCAGCAGCCAGGACGGGACGAACACTGAAGCTTTCTTT
TRBD2,TRBV20-1,many,TRBJ2-3,CSAHPGGRGLAGDTQYF,TGCAGTGCACACCCGGGGGGGCGGGGCCTTGCAGGAGATACGCAGTATTTT
NA,TRBV5-1,few,TRBJ1-6,CASSPGLGGYSPLHF,TGCGCCAGCAGTCCTGGATTGGGAGGGTATTCACCCCTCCACTTT
TRBD1,TRBV20-1,many,TRBJ2-3,CSGSTGGTDTQYF,TGCAGTGGATCGACAGGGGGCACAGATACGCAGTATTTT
NA,TRBV20-1,many,TRBJ2-7,CSARGIYYEQYF,TGCAGTGCCCGAGGAATTTACTACGAGCAGTACTTC
NA,TRBV7-8,NA,TRBJ1-5,CASSLVALPPNQPQHF,TGTGCCAGCAGCTTAGTGGCACTTCCACCCAATCAGCCCCAGCATTTT
NA,TRBV20-1,NA,TRBJ2-5,CSARGRATRSETQYF,TGCAGTGCTAGAGGTCGGGCCACCCGGTCGGAGACCCAGTACTTC
NA,TRBV9,NA,TRBJ1-6,CASSVESMANSPLHF,TGTGCCAGCAGCGTAGAATCGATGGCGAATTCACCCCTCCACTTT
NA,TRBV5-6,many,TRBJ2-3,CASSLVVSTDTQYF,TGTGCCAGCAGCTTGGTAGTGAGCACAGATACGCAGTATTTT
NA,TRBV11-2,many,TRBJ2-4,CASSSAIKNIQYF,TGTGCCAGCAGCTCGGCCATCAAAAACATTCAGTACTTC
NA,TRBV20-1,NA,TRBJ2-5,CSAADTSRGETQYF,TGCAGTGCCGCCGATACTAGCAGAGGGGAGACCCAGTACTTC
TRBD1,TRBV7-2,few,TRBJ1-4,CASSLQDRTNEKLFF,TGTGCCAGCAGCCTTCAGGACAGGACTAATGAAAAACTGTTTTTT
NA,TRBV7-6,many,TRBJ2-7,CASSFSGSGEQYF,TGTGCCAGCAGCTTTTCTGGGTCTGGCGAGCAGTACTTC
NA,TRBV6-2/TRBV6-3,many,TRBJ2-5,CASSYASQETQYF,TGTGCCAGCAGTTATGCGTCCCAAGAGACCCAGTACTTC
TRBD1,TRBV6-2/TRBV6-3,few,TRBJ1-6,CASSRGGASSPLHF,TGTGCCAGCAGCCGAGGGGGCGCATCTTCACCCCTCCACTTT
NA,TRBV7-2,NA,TRBJ1-2,CASSAHQGGTSNYGYTF,TGTGCCAGCAGCGCGCATCAGGGTGGTACGTCTAACTATGGCTACACCTTC
NA,TRBV5-1,many,TRBJ2-5,CASSLTRQETQYF,TGCGCCAGCAGCTTGACCAGACAAGAGACCCAGTACTTC
NA,TRBV20-1,NA,TRBJ2-1,CSARGREQFF,TGCAGTGCTAGGGGACGGGAGCAGTTCTTC
TRBD1,TRBV4-2,many,TRBJ1-4,CASSQWTGFREKLFF,TGTGCCAGCAGCCAATGGACAGGGTTTAGGGAAAAACTGTTTTTT
NA,TRBV7-2,many,TRBJ1-2,CASSLQGNNYGYTF,TGTGCCAGCAGCTTACAGGGGAACAACTATGGCTACACCTTC
NA,TRBV6-5,few,TRBJ2-1,CASSYRNEQFF,TGTGCCAGCAGTTACCGCAATGAGCAGTTCTTC
NA,TRBV5-1,NA,TRBJ2-7,CASSSAWRTEQYF,TGCGCCAGCAGCTCGGCTTGGAGAACCGAGCAGTACTTC
NA,TRBV10-2,many,TRBJ2-5,CASSGHLARTQETQYF,TGCGCCAGCAGTGGTCATCTGGCCAGGACCCAAGAGACCCAGTACTTC
NA,TRBV5-1,few,TRBJ1-3,CAGPDRTWEELSYGNTIYF,TGCGCCGGACCCGACAGGACTTGGGAAGAGCTCTCTTATGGAAACACCATATATTTT
TRBD1,TRBV28,many,TRBJ2-4,CASSFGDRVHIQYF,TGTGCCAGCAGTTTTGGGGACAGGGTTCACATTCAGTACTTC
NA,TRBV4-2,few,TRBJ2-3,CASSQEGGRWYF,TGTGCCAGCAGCCAAGAGGGGGGCCGTTGGTATTTT
NA,TRBV27,few,TRBJ1-3,CASSLTSSTAFSGNTIYF,TGTGCCAGCAGTTTAACCTCATCAACAGCGTTCTCTGGAAACACCATATATTTT
NA,TRBV4-1,many,TRBJ2-5,CASSQLTGKQETQYF,TGCGCCAGCAGCCAATTAACCGGGAAACAAGAGACCCAGTACTTC
NA,TRBV4-1,few,TRBJ2-5,CASSWGVGQETQYF,TGCGCCAGCAGTTGGGGAGTGGGGCAAGAGACCCAGTACTTC
NA,TRBV12-3/TRBV12-4,few,TRBJ1-6,CASSLERTPLHF,TGTGCCAGCAGTTTAGAGAGGACACCCCTCCACTTT
NA,TRBV6-5,NA,TRBJ1-5,CASSYGHPYSNQPQHF,TGTGCCAGCAGTTACGGGCACCCCTATAGCAATCAGCCCCAGCATTTT
NA,TRBV7-9,many,TRBJ1-4,CASSAATDNNEKLFF,TGTGCCAGCAGCGCAGCGACGGACAATAATGAAAAACTGTTTTTT
TRBD1,TRBV4-3,few,TRBJ2-5,CASSQDIGQGQTQYF,TGCGCCAGCAGCCAAGATATCGGACAGGGTCAGACCCAGTACTTC
TRBD1,TRBV5-1,many,TRBJ2-3,CASSPYRQGESDTQYF,TGCGCCAGCAGCCCCTACCGACAGGGGGAGTCGGATACGCAGTATTTT
NA,TRBV4-2,NA,TRBJ1-1,CASSQDPSHTEAFF,TGTGCCAGCAGCCAAGATCCCTCACACACTGAAGCTTTCTTT
NA,TRBV11-2,NA,TRBJ1-1,CASSPQSTLNTEAFF,TGTGCCAGCAGCCCCCAGAGCACCTTGAACACTGAAGCTTTCTTT
TRBD2,TRBV24-1,many,TRBJ2-3,CATGAGGPSDTQYF,TGTGCCACCGGGGCGGGGGGCCCTTCAGATACGCAGTATTTT
TRBD1,TRBV4-1,many,TRBJ1-2,CASSQFTGANYGYTF,TGCGCCAGCAGCCAATTTACAGGGGCGAACTATGGCTACACCTTC
NA,TRBV29-1,few,TRBJ2-1,CSVEPPGNSKQFF,TGCAGCGTTGAACCTCCGGGGAACTCCAAGCAGTTCTTC
NA,TRBV7-2,NA,TRBJ1-6,CASSLDDRNYNSPLHF,TGTGCCAGCAGCTTAGATGACAGGAACTATAATTCACCCCTCCACTTT
NA,TRBV20-1,many,TRBJ2-5,CSARSYQAGETQYF,TGCAGTGCTAGATCGTACCAAGCAGGGGAGACCCAGTACTTC
NA,TRBV5-1,many,TRBJ1-1,CASSFRQTNTEAFF,TGCGCCAGCAGCTTCCGACAGACGAACACTGAAGCTTTCTTT
TRBD1,TRBV12-3/TRBV12-4,few,TRBJ2-7,CASSLVGQGFYEQYF,TGTGCCAGCAGTTTAGTGGGACAGGGCTTCTACGAGCAGTACTTC
TRBD1,TRBV6-2/TRBV6-3,NA,TRBJ2-7,CASSYTTGTGGSYEQYF,TGTGCCAGCAGTTACACAACCGGGACAGGGGGATCCTACGAGCAGTACTTC
NA,TRBV5-6,few,TRBJ2-5,CASSSSQGETQYF,TGTGCCAGCAGCTCGTCCCAGGGAGAGACCCAGTACTTC
NA,TRBV27,many,TRBJ2-5,CASSQATSQETQYF,TGTGCCAGCAGCCAAGCGACTAGTCAAGAGACCCAGTACTTC
TRBD2,TRBV6-5,NA,TRBJ2-1,CASSSTSGGEGEQFF,TGTGCCAGCAGTTCGACTAGCGGGGGGGAGGGTGAGCAGTTCTTC
TRBD1,TRBV6-1,few,TRBJ2-7,CASIRTGTYEQYF,TGTGCCAGCATTCGGACAGGGACCTACGAGCAGTACTTC
TRBD1,TRBV7-6,few,TRBJ1-2,CASSRDRGNGYTF,TGTGCCAGCAGCCGAGACAGGGGAAATGGCTACACCTTC
NA,TRBV6-2/TRBV6-3,NA,TRBJ1-5,CASRDTPNQPQHF,TGTGCCAGCAGAGACACGCCCAATCAGCCCCAGCATTTT
NA,TRBV3-1,NA,TRBJ1-6,CASSHGGRSSPLHF,TGTGCCAGCAGCCATGGGGGGCGGAGTTCACCCCTCCACTTT
NA,TRBV3-1,NA,TRBJ1-5,CASSQLRYQPQHF,TGTGCCAGCAGCCAACTCAGATATCAGCCCCAGCATTTT
NA,TRBV5-5,few,TRBJ2-5,CASSLVGVGLQETQYF,TGTGCCAGCAGCTTGGTGGGCGTGGGGCTGCAAGAGACCCAGTACTTC
NA,TRBV6-2/TRBV6-3,few,TRBJ1-2,CASRQTGDNYGYTF,TGTGCCAGCAGACAGACAGGAGATAACTATGGCTACACCTTC
NA,TRBV10-2,many,TRBJ1-5,CASSVGTQPQHF,TGCGCCAGCAGTGTCGGTACCCAGCCCCAGCATTTT
NA,TRBV4-2,NA,TRBJ2-2,CASSQGDSNPGELFF,TGTGCCAGCAGCCAAGGTGACAGCAACCCCGGGGAGCTGTTTTTT